Listed here are 30 T cell receptor beta chains from one sample, sequenced in a study of T cells in pancreatic ductal adenocarcinoma. The selected patients with pancreatic ductal adenocarcinoma had surgery but no neoadjuvant therapy. The table came from immunoSEQ multiplex PCR; TCRdb's copy has only in-frame clones and leaves some out. The table records 4,500 or so clones, roughly 88% of them present only once. Sequencing was done on a sample of pancreatic tumor tissue. Every receptor here comes from a human donor with pancreatic ductal adenocarcinoma.

V gene TRBV21-1 combines with J gene TRBJ1-5. TRBV21-1 corresponds to a pseudogene. CDR3 size: 17 residues. This chain's CDR3 is CASSKGILGSGRQPQHF. The DNA of the CDR3 is TGTGCCAGCAGCAAAGGCATATTGGGGTCTGGGCGTCAGCCCCAGCATTTT.

Only a few counts were recorded for this clone. This chain links TRBV4-1 with TRBJ1-1; 8 positions agree with TRBD1. This CDR3 is built from 16 residues. Germline CDR1 is MGHRA and CDR2 is YSYEKL. The J segment lost 6 bases and the V segment lost 3 bases, leaving 12 bases of the junction unmatched. The CDR3 DNA sequence: TGCGCCAGCAGCCATCGCCTGACACAGGGGGTGTCTGAAGCTTTCTTT. Translating it yields CASSHRLTQGVSEAFF.

The gene calls are TRBV9 and TRBJ2-1; D is undetermined. This CDR3 contains 14 residues. Germline CDR1 is SGDLS and CDR2 is YYNGEE. V was pared by 0 bases and J by 3 bases, with 7 bases between. CDR3 protein: CASSVVSNYNEQFF. The DNA for the CDR3 is TGTGCCAGCAGCGTAGTGTCGAACTACAATGAGCAGTTCTTC.

The CDR3 reads CASSSGSRGKETQYF. For the CDR3, the DNA is TGTGCCAGCAGTTCCGGGTCCCGCGGGAAAGAGACCCAGTACTTC. The V gene is TRBV28, the J gene TRBJ2-5, with TRBD2 as a possible D gene (6 bases). This CDR3 comprises 15 residues. V shed 4 bases and J shed 3 bases, with 15 bases lying between them. CDR1 MDHEN and CDR2 SYDVKM come from the germline V gene. Looking up the rest from reference TRBV28 and TRBJ2-5 gives the full variable domain: DVKVTQSSRYLVKRTGEKVFLECVQDMDHENMFWYRQDPGLGLRLIYFSYDVKMKEKGDIPEGYSVSREKKERFSLILESASTNQTSMYLCASSSGSRGKETQYFGPGTRLLVL.

This chain links TRBV7-9 with TRBJ1-2; D may be TRBD1 (5 bases). Germline-derived CDR1 and CDR2 are SEHNR and FQNEAQ (reference sequence). The CDR3 extends over 13 amino acids. Trimming took off 5 bases at V and 5 bases at J, with 12 bases between the two ends. CDR3 protein: CASSPRAEYGYTF. The CDR3 DNA follows: TGTGCCAGCAGCCCCAGGGCAGAATATGGCTACACCTTC.

The V gene is TRBV9, the J gene TRBJ2-3; D gene ambiguous. CDR1 and CDR2 from the germline V gene are SGDLS and YYNGEE. The CDR3 extends over 13 amino acids. The germline V and J ends were trimmed by 2 bases and 3 bases, with 7 bases remaining between them. Written as DNA, the CDR3 is TGTGCCAGCAGCGTGGAAGGGACAGATACGCAGTATTTT. Protein product: CASSVEGTDTQYF.

This clone is classed as large. This chain links TRBV5-4 with TRBJ2-3; 13 bases fit TRBD2. Germline V gene sequence: CDR1 SGHNT, CDR2 YYREEE (reference sequence). Trimming removed 1 base from V and 2 bases from J; junction bases left unmatched: 4. The CDR3 totals 17 residues. For the CDR3, the DNA is TGTGCCAGCAGCTTGAGACTAGCGGGGGGCCCCACAGATACGCAGTATTTT. This translates into CASSLRLAGGPTDTQYF.

This clone was detected only once. The chain combines TRBV30 with TRBJ1-5; the D gene is possibly TRBD1 (6 bases). Germline-derived CDR1 and CDR2 are GTSNPN and SVGIG (reference sequence). V was clipped by 0 bases and J by 3 bases, with 12 bases between them. This CDR3 is 15 amino acids long. The DNA for the CDR3 is TGTGCCTGGAGTGTGAGGGGGACAATCAATCAGCCCCAGCATTTT. Its protein product is CAWSVRGTINQPQHF.

V usage is TRBV11-2 and J usage is TRBJ2-4; D perhaps matches TRBD1 (5 bases). The V and J ends lost 2 bases and 4 bases respectively, with 9 bases between them. Germline lookup yields CDR1 SGHAT and CDR2 FQNNGV. The CDR3 consists of 14 residues. The CDR3 DNA is TGTGCCAGCAGCTTACAGGGATTTAAAAACATTCAGTACTTC. Its protein product is CASSLQGFKNIQYF.

The chain combines TRBV19 with TRBJ2-1; TRBD2 matches at 9 bases. The CDR3 contains 15 residues. J gave up 8 bases and V 1 base, and 6 bases lay outside the gene matches. CDR1 and CDR2 (germline): LNHDA, SQIVND (reference sequence). DNA for the CDR3: TGTGCCAGTAGTATAGGTGCGGGGGGGCCCCATGAGCAGTTCTTC. It is translated as CASSIGAGGPHEQFF.

The chain combines TRBV5-4 with TRBJ1-1; D not resolved. The germline CDR1 and CDR2 sequences are SGHNT and YYREEE (reference sequence). V was trimmed by 4 bases and J by 5 bases, leaving 18 bases between them. The CDR3 covers 15 residues. The CDR3 loop reads CASSQFSIRGTEAFF. CDR3 sequence (DNA): TGTGCCAGCAGCCAATTTTCGATCCGTGGAACTGAAGCTTTCTTT.

The chain uses TRBV6-5 and TRBJ2-5; unclear D gene. The germline V gene encodes CDR1 MNHEY and CDR2 SVGAGI. Trimming stripped 8 bases from V and 6 bases from J, with 10 bases between. The CDR3 totals 11 residues. The CDR3 coding sequence is TGTGCCAGCCACAACGGGCAGACCCAGTACTTC. This translates into CASHNGQTQYF.

The chain combines TRBV5-5 with TRBJ2-3, with 13 nucleotides matching TRBD2. V was clipped by 2 bases and J by 2 bases; unmatched bases: 11. CDR3 size: 19 residues. CDR1 SGHKS and CDR2 YYEKEE come from the germline V gene (reference sequence). Written as DNA, the CDR3 is TGTGCCAGCAGCTTCCGACTAGCGGGGGGCCACGGGTACACAGATACGCAGTATTTT. Encoded protein: CASSFRLAGGHGYTDTQYF.

J is TRBJ1-6 and V is TRBV5-4; 10 bases line up with TRBD1. There are 14 residues in the CDR3. The J segment lost 10 bases and the V segment lost 5 bases, leaving 6 bases of the junction unmatched. Germline lookup yields CDR1 SGHNT and CDR2 YYREEE (reference sequence). CDR3 sequence reads: CASSFDRGLSPLHF. DNA for the CDR3: TGTGCCAGCAGTTTTGACAGGGGGCTGTCACCCCTCCACTTT.

The rearrangement joins TRBV19 to TRBJ2-7; D might be TRBD1 (5 bases). Germline V gene lookup returns CDR1 LNHDA and CDR2 SQIVND (reference sequence). The CDR3 has 12 amino acids. V was clipped by 3 bases and J by 6 bases, with 9 bases between them. CDR3 loop: CASSMGLGEQYF. The DNA of the CDR3 is TGTGCCAGTAGTATGGGGCTTGGCGAGCAGTACTTC.

The chain uses TRBV6-5 and TRBJ1-2, with TRBD1 matching over 9 bases. The V segment lost 5 bases and the J segment 7 bases; nucleotides outside the gene matches: 2. In germline, CDR1 is MNHEY, CDR2 SVGAGI. The CDR3 has 12 amino acids. This chain's CDR3 is CASSDRGSGYTF. The CDR3 coding sequence is TGTGCCAGCAGTGACAGGGGGTCTGGCTACACCTTC.

The V gene is TRBV29-1, the J gene TRBJ1-5, with D hard to call. Germline lookup yields CDR1 SQVTM and CDR2 ANQGSEA. Trimming removed 4 bases from V and 3 bases from J, with 7 bases in between. This CDR3 is built from 12 residues. The CDR3 DNA follows: TGCAGCGTTGGAGAATTCAATCAGCCCCAGCATTTT. Its protein is CSVGEFNQPQHF.

This chain uses TRBV19 with TRBJ2-2; possible D gene TRBD1, 6 bases. CDR3 length: 16 residues. The V end lost 0 bases, the J end lost 1 base, and 9 bases lay between the germline ends. The germline gives CDR1 LNHDA, CDR2 SQIVND (reference sequence). CDR3 DNA sequence: TGTGCCAGTAGTATAGACACAGGGATGAACACCGGGGAGCTGTTTTTT. Its protein is CASSIDTGMNTGELFF.

V is TRBV5-4 and J is TRBJ1-2, with TRBD1 matching 7 bases. V gave up 3 bases and J gave up 4 bases; unmatched junction bases: 3. From germline, CDR1 is SGHNT and CDR2 YYREEE (reference sequence). The CDR3 consists of 13 residues. CDR3 region: CASSYSGGYGYTF. The CDR3 coding sequence is TGTGCCAGCAGCTATTCAGGGGGCTATGGCTACACCTTC.

This clone was observed a single time. DNA of the CDR3: TGCGCCAGCATGGGGTTCTCAGATACGCAGTATTTT. It translates to CASMGFSDTQYF. The chain uses TRBV5-1 and TRBJ2-3, with D unresolved. V was shortened by 6 bases and J by 4 bases, with 9 bases between the two germline ends. CDR1 is SGHRS and CDR2 is YFSETQ in the germline V gene. CDR3 size: 12 residues.

The chain has TRBV6-1 and TRBJ1-2; 12 nucleotides align to TRBD1. The CDR3 contains 16 residues. The germline gives CDR1 MNHNS, CDR2 SASEGT. The V segment lost 4 bases and the J segment 4 bases; nucleotides outside the gene matches: 7. CDR3 amino acids: CASSAGTGGIGYGYTF. CDR3 sequence (DNA): TGTGCCAGCAGTGCTGGGACAGGGGGCATTGGCTATGGCTACACCTTC.

This clone appeared a few times. V gene TRBV30 combines with J gene TRBJ2-7; D possibly matches TRBD1 or TRBD2 (6 bases each). The CDR3 has 14 amino acids. V was pared by 2 bases and J by 0 bases, with 11 bases between. Germline V CDR1 and CDR2: GTSNPN, SVGIG (reference sequence). The CDR3 coding sequence is TGTGCCTGGAGTCGAGGGGGGAGCTCCTACGAGCAGTACTTC. Translation: CAWSRGGSSYEQYF. Together with reference TRBV30 and TRBJ2-7, the CDR3 gives the full variable domain: SQTIHQWPATLVQPVGSPLSLECTVEGTSNPNLYWYRQAAGRGLQLLFYSVGIGQISSEVPQNLSASRPQDRQFILSSKKLLLSDSGFYLCAWSRGGSSYEQYFGPGTRLTVT.

CDR3 in DNA: TGTGCCAGCAAGGGCCATAGCTCTGGGGCCAACGTCCTGACTTTC. Translating gives CASKGHSSGANVLTF. V usage is TRBV9 and J usage is TRBJ2-6; D gene uncertain. V lost 6 bases and J lost 0, with 10 bases in between. Germline assignment: CDR1 SGDLS and CDR2 YYNGEE. The CDR3 totals 15 residues. Complete variable domain (other parts from reference TRBV9 and TRBJ2-6): DSGVTQTPKHLITATGQRVTLRCSPRSGDLSVYWYQQSLDQGLQFLIQYYNGEERAKGNILERFSAQQFPDLHSELNLSSLELGDSALYFCASKGHSSGANVLTFGAGSRLTVL.

The chain carries TRBV15 and TRBJ2-1; 7 positions match TRBD1. The CDR3 contains 15 residues. The V gene's germline CDR1 is LNHNV and CDR2 YYDKDF (reference sequence). V lost 0 bases and J lost 4; bases outside the gene matches: 3. CDR3 DNA sequence: TGTGCCACCAGCAGAGACCAGGGGGTGTACAATGAGCAGTTCTTC. It specifies CATSRDQGVYNEQFF.

The chain uses TRBV18 and TRBJ1-4; the D is unclear. This CDR3 spans 15 amino acids. Trimming cost V 6 bases and J 4 bases, with 15 bases left between them. Germline lookup yields CDR1 KGHSH and CDR2 LQKENI. The CDR3 bases are TGTGCCAGCTCCCTTCCCGGCGGTCTTAATGAAAAACTGTTTTTT. This sequence encodes CASSLPGGLNEKLFF.

The chain uses TRBV6-4 and TRBJ1-4; TRBD1 might be the D (5 bases). The V end was cut by 2 bases, the J end by 1 base, with 8 bases between. Germline CDR1 MRHNA, CDR2 SNTAGT. The CDR3 has 15 amino acids. This CDR3 is CASSDGGVTNEKLFF. CDR3 nucleotide sequence: TGTGCCAGCAGTGACGGGGGGGTAACTAATGAAAAACTGTTTTTT.

V usage is TRBV25-1 and J usage is TRBJ1-2; D might be TRBD1 (5 bases). V gave up 3 bases and J gave up 6 bases, with 8 bases separating them. The CDR3 is 12 residues long. Looked up from germline, CDR1 is MGHDK and CDR2 is SYGVNS. The CDR3, as DNA: TGTGCCAGCAGTGATTTGGGGGATGGCTACACCTTC. Translation: CASSDLGDGYTF.

The chain links TRBV11-2 to TRBJ1-2; no clear D gene. Trimming pared 0 bases from V and 6 bases from J, leaving 8 bases between. The CDR3 runs to 13 residues. Germline V gives CDR1 SGHAT, CDR2 FQNNGV. CDR3 loop: CASSLDRSHGYTF. The CDR3 nucleotides are TGTGCCAGCAGCTTAGACAGAAGTCATGGCTACACCTTC.

The chain has TRBV6-5 and TRBJ2-7; D gene ambiguous. Between the trimmed V and J ends, which lost 2 bases and 3 bases, there was a span of 14 bases. The CDR3 contains 15 residues. Germline values: CDR1 MNHEY, CDR2 SVGAGI. CDR3 protein: CASSYHEAKGYEQYF. The DNA for the CDR3 is TGTGCCAGCAGTTACCACGAGGCTAAGGGCTACGAGCAGTACTTC.

This clone has just one count. The rearrangement joins TRBV7-2 to TRBJ1-2; D possibly corresponds to TRBD1 (6 bases). Germline CDR1 reads SGHTA; CDR2 reads FQGNSA. The CDR3 spans 14 residues. Between the trimmed V and J ends, which lost 5 bases and 6 bases, there was a span of 16 bases. The CDR3 sequence: CASSLTGLGDGYTF. CDR3 DNA sequence: TGTGCCAGCAGCCTCACAGGGTTAGGGGATGGCTACACCTTC.